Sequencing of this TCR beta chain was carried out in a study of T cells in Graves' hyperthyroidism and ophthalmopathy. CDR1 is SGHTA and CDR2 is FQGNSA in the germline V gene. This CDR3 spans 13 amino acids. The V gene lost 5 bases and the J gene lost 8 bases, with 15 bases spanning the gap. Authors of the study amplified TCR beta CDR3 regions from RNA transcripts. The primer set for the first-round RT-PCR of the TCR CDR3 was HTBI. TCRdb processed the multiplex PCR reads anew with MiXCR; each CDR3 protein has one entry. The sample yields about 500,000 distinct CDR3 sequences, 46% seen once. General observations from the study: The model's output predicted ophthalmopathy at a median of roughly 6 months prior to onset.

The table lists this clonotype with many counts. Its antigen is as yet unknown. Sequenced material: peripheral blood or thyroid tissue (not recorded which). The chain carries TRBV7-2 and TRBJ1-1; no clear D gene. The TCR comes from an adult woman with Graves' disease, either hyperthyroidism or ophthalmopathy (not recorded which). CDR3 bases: TGTGCCAGCAGCCCCAGTCCGGTGACAGAAGCTTTCTTT. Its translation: CASSPSPVTEAFF.